This is a list of T cell receptor beta chains from one sample in a study of CD8 T cells in ankylosing spondylitis. From the 5' RACE reads, TCRdb called clonotypes with MiXCR, one entry per CDR3 protein. Among 36,000 or so distinct CDR3 sequences listed, about 6% were seen once. Sequencing was done on a sample of blood, either unsorted or a sorted T cell fraction (not recorded which). All receptors come from a male donor with ankylosing spondylitis or in good health (not recorded which). Both conserved end residues are part of each CDR3. Clone size, where shown, is once, few, many, or a class for clones that have expanded.

V gene,clone size,J gene,CDR3 protein
TRBV6-2/TRBV6-3,many,TRBJ2-5,CASRGTAQETQYF
TRBV24-1,many,TRBJ2-1,CATSSGSGYNEQFF
TRBV28,many,TRBJ1-1,CASRRRKGRVTEAFF
TRBV24-1,many,TRBJ1-5,CATSGQGQSQPQHF
TRBV3-1,.,TRBJ2-1,CTISFRLEASGSSYNEQFF
TRBV6-2/TRBV6-3,many,TRBJ2-3,CASSFGQGPDTQYF
TRBV7-2,many,TRBJ2-1,CASSLAAGVYNEQFF
TRBV7-8,many,TRBJ2-3,CASSLREAPDTQYF
TRBV7-2,many,TRBJ1-4,CASSLASVTEKLFF
TRBV29-1,many,TRBJ2-5,CSVPGQVQETQYF
TRBV5-1,many,TRBJ1-3,CASSPGQGGNTIYF
TRBV10-3,.,TRBJ2-1,CAISSGTGDSSYSEQFF
TRBV7-9,many,TRBJ2-5,CASSLRRGRETQYF
TRBV12-3/TRBV12-4,many,TRBJ1-1,CASSPGGTEAFF
TRBV5-1,many,TRBJ1-3,CASSLAHSSGNTIYF
TRBV7-9,many,TRBJ2-2,CASSSTPGQGTTGELFF
TRBV11-2,many,TRBJ2-1,CASSSPLGRLAGNNEQFF
TRBV9,many,TRBJ1-6,CASSVGAGQADSPLHF
TRBV2,many,TRBJ1-4,CASSESRRPTNEKLFF
TRBV5-1,many,TRBJ2-5,CASSLAAAQETQYF
TRBV5-1,many,TRBJ1-5,CASSLYTNQPQHF
TRBV6-1,many,TRBJ1-4,CASSELHKNEKLFF
TRBV5-5,many,TRBJ1-1,CASSLTPGQNTEAFF
TRBV7-3,.,TRBJ2-3,CASSWTGASTATQYF
TRBV5-1,many,TRBJ1-1,CASSSERYTEAFF
TRBV5-5,.,TRBJ2-6,CASSQTGGANVLTF
TRBV4-1,many,TRBJ1-4,CASSQNRGEKLFF
TRBV10-3,many,TRBJ1-5,CALWEGQPQHF
TRBV2,many,TRBJ1-2,CASGGRGYGYTF
TRBV20-1,many,TRBJ1-5,CSAARQRNQPQHF
TRBV20-1,many,TRBJ1-2,CSASTAGGAQTYGYTF
TRBV6-1,many,TRBJ2-5,CASTFQTQYF
TRBV7-9,many,TRBJ1-4,CASSPQGRAEKLFF
TRBV2,many,TRBJ2-7,CASSEYYEQYF
TRBV6-2/TRBV6-3,many,TRBJ2-2,CASSPASTGELFF
TRBV20-1,many,TRBJ1-2,CSASSSWVTNYGYTF
TRBV11-2,medium-sized,TRBJ2-1,CASSLDTHMEQFF
TRBV29-1,many,TRBJ2-7,CSARDTPYEQYF
TRBV11-2,many,TRBJ1-1,CASSSEGDTEAFF
TRBV7-2,many,TRBJ1-2,CASSSTGGGRDGYTF
TRBV5-1,many,TRBJ1-3,CASSVQGAGNTIYF
TRBV5-1,many,TRBJ1-2,CASSLETPSYGYTF
TRBV20-1,many,TRBJ1-1,CSGSGGHTEAFF
TRBV24-1,many,TRBJ2-3,CATSDQGPRGGTDTQYF
TRBV20-1,medium-sized,TRBJ2-7,CSAPRGRQYPYEQYF
TRBV7-6,.,TRBJ2-5,CASSVDRGRLETQYF
TRBV10-3,many,TRBJ2-7,CAISLGGREQYF
TRBV23-1,many,TRBJ2-1,CASRTRYNEQFF
TRBV20-1,many,TRBJ1-2,CSATGTATPNYGYTF
TRBV12-3/TRBV12-4,many,TRBJ2-7,CASSPSRPAYEQYF
TRBV20-1,many,TRBJ2-3,CSAGPASGSADTQYF
TRBV24-1,many,TRBJ2-3,CATSDFPLNTQYF
TRBV5-4,many,TRBJ2-5,CASSLRQYQETQYF
TRBV6-2/TRBV6-3,many,TRBJ2-1,CASSLARDRGQLAYNEQFF
TRBV5-5,many,TRBJ2-3,CASSLPTSGGDTQYF
TRBV11-2,many,TRBJ1-1,CASSLRSNSMNTEAFF
TRBV29-1,many,TRBJ2-7,CSVAGTVTYEQYF
TRBV13,many,TRBJ2-2,CASSAGTDTTGELFF
TRBV9,many,TRBJ2-3,CASSVDSASTDTQYF
TRBV28,many,TRBJ1-2,CASSGAWFSSGYTF